Below are 3 T cell receptor beta chains sequenced from a single sample in a study of tumor-infiltrating lymphocytes in oesophageal squamous cell carcinoma. One entry per CDR3 protein, called by TCRdb with MiXCR from the PCR reads. The sample holds some 9,800 distinct CDR3 sequences, 60% to 70% seen once. Sequenced: esophageal tumor tissue. Source of these receptors: a female donor with esophageal squamous cell carcinoma.

V and J are TRBV5-1 and TRBJ2-4; D gene unclear. The last part of the DNA fits TRBJ2-1 better; the J call may be wrong. This CDR3 spans 15 amino acids. Germline V gene sequence: CDR1 SGHRS, CDR2 YFSETQ. The DNA of the CDR3 is TGCGCCAGCAGCTTGTGGTCCGATGCTAAGGGTGAGCAGTTCTTC. As protein: CASSLWSDAKGEQFF.

This clonotype was picked up a small number of times. The J gene is TRBJ2-1, the V gene TRBV6-6; 10 bases fit TRBD1. The J call may be mistaken, given a closer DNA end match to TRBJ2-7. Germline V gives CDR1 MNHNY, CDR2 SVGAGI (reference sequence). The CDR3 runs to 17 residues. The CDR3 loop reads CASSYRAGDRGTYEQYF. The CDR3 DNA is TGTGCCAGCAGTTACAGGGCAGGGGACAGGGGCACCTACGAGCAGTACTTC.

This clonotype was seen just once. The chain combines TRBV7-3 with TRBJ2-1; 8 bases agree with TRBD2. The CDR3 is 16 residues long. Germline V CDR1 and CDR2: SGHTA, FQGTGA. Trimming cost V 4 bases and J 0 bases; bases outside gene matches: 5. CDR3 nucleotide sequence: TGTGCCAGCAGCTCCCAAGCGGGAGTCTCCTACAATGAGCAGTTCTTC. Its translation is CASSSQAGVSYNEQFF.